The 24 T cell receptor beta chains below come from one sample, sequenced in a study of vaccination effects on CD4 cells after COVID-19. The table came from immunoSEQ multiplex PCR; TCRdb's copy has only in-frame clones and leaves some out. Here the sample spans 55,000 to 75,000 clones, 65% to 85% being singletons. Sequencing was preceded by expansion of antigen-specific CD4+ T cells with viral peptide pools in the ViraFEST assay. The authors isolated CD4+ T cells after around 10 days of culture. Absence of prior SARS-CoV-2 infection characterized the vaccine recipients, who showed negative nucleocapsid antibodies. No cognate antigen is known for these TCRs. Here the sequenced sample was CD4+ T cells from PBMCs cultured with HCoV-OC43 spike peptides, taken before COVID-19 vaccination. Noted subset: HCoV-OC43 spike overlapping peptide pool stimulation. Receptors originate from a human donor who received a COVID-19 vaccine.

The chain is built from TRBV5-4 and TRBJ1-3; 9 bases align to TRBD1. V was clipped by 4 bases and J by 4 bases; unmatched bases: 6. The CDR3 sequence is 15 residues long. Germline V lookup: CDR1 SGHNT, CDR2 YYREEE (reference sequence). The CDR3 reads CASSPGTGRGNTIYF. In DNA form, the CDR3 reads TGTGCCAGCAGCCCCGGGACAGGGAGAGGAAACACCATATATTTT.

The CDR3 loop is CASGDDSPLHF. Here the CDR3 DNA reads TGTGCCAGCGGAGACGATTCACCCCTCCACTTT. V usage is TRBV6-5 and J usage is TRBJ1-6; no reliable D call. This CDR3 has 11 amino acids. Germline CDR1 MNHEY, CDR2 SVGAGI. Trimming shortened V by 8 bases and J by 8 bases, and 7 bases separated the two germline ends.

The J gene is TRBJ1-5, the V gene TRBV4-3, with unresolved D. Germline assignment: CDR1 LGHNA and CDR2 YSLEER. CDR3 size: 16 residues. Between the trimmed V and J ends, which lost 1 base and 0 bases, there was a span of 10 bases. CDR3 region: CASSQAASSSNQPQHF. Here the CDR3 DNA reads TGCGCCAGCAGCCAAGCTGCCAGCAGTAGCAATCAGCCCCAGCATTTT.

This sequence joins TRBV15 and TRBJ2-3; 9 nucleotides agree with TRBD2. The junction had 3 bases not matched to a gene; V was cut back by 1 base and J by 4 bases. Per the germline V gene, CDR1 is LNHNV and CDR2 is YYDKDF (reference sequence). This CDR3 spans 15 amino acids. Written as DNA, the CDR3 is TGTGCCACCAGCAGAGGAGCGGGGGGTGCAGATACGCAGTATTTT. It specifies CATSRGAGGADTQYF.

V gene TRBV18 combines with J gene TRBJ1-2; 9 nucleotides match TRBD1. The CDR3 sequence is 17 residues long. CDR1 KGHSH and CDR2 LQKENI come from the germline V gene. The trim removed 3 bases at V and 4 bases at J, leaving 12 bases unmatched. The CDR3 region is CASSPTSGQGNLYGYTF. In nucleotides, the CDR3 is TGTGCCAGCTCACCTACTTCGGGACAGGGCAACCTCTATGGCTACACCTTC.

J is TRBJ2-2 and V is TRBV12-5; either TRBD1 or TRBD2 may fit D (5 bases each). Germline V gene data show CDR1 as LGHNT and CDR2 as FRNRAP. CDR3 size: 16 residues. V lost 1 base and J lost 6, with 15 bases in between. The CDR3 loop reads CASGLDTGGGPGELFF. CDR3 in DNA: TGTGCTAGTGGTTTGGATACGGGTGGGGGACCCGGGGAGCTGTTTTTT.

This chain links TRBV6-5 with TRBJ1-2; 8 positions match TRBD1. Per germline, CDR1 MNHEY and CDR2 SVGAGI. The CDR3 has 13 residues. J lost 4 bases, V lost 4 bases, and 2 bases had no gene match. The DNA of the CDR3 is TGTGCCAGCAGTTCAGGGGGCCCCTATGGCTACACCTTC. It specifies CASSSGGPYGYTF.

The gene calls are TRBV4-2 and TRBJ1-1, with a tentative D call TRBD1 (6 bases). V dropped 4 bases and J dropped 3 bases, with 9 bases sitting between them. Germline-derived CDR1 and CDR2 are LGHNA and YNFKEQ. CDR3 length equals 13 residues. The CDR3 DNA reads TGTGCCAGCAGCCGATCAGGGGACACTGAAGCTTTCTTT. Residues: CASSRSGDTEAFF.

This rearrangement joins TRBV10-2 to TRBJ2-2; D might be TRBD2 (5 bases). The CDR3 is made up of 14 amino acids. Germline V lookup: CDR1 WSHSY, CDR2 SAAADI. V gave up 8 bases and J gave up 1 base, with 11 bases separating them. DNA for the CDR3: TGCGCCAGCTTTGATCGGGAGAACACCGGGGAGCTGTTTTTT. This encodes CASFDRENTGELFF.

The rearrangement joins TRBV5-1 to TRBJ2-5; no clear D gene. Trimming took off 4 bases at V and 2 bases at J, with 6 bases between the two ends. Germline V gene lookup returns CDR1 SGHRS and CDR2 YFSETQ. The CDR3 has 12 residues. The CDR3 is CASSHKQETQYF. The CDR3 region has the DNA TGCGCCAGCAGCCATAAACAAGAGACCCAGTACTTC.

This chain joins TRBV5-1 and TRBJ2-5, with 8 bases fitting TRBD2. The trim removed 1 base at V and 2 bases at J, leaving 1 base unmatched. The CDR3 contains 14 residues. Germline assignment: CDR1 SGHRS and CDR2 YFSETQ. The CDR3 loop is CASSLPSGQETQYF. CDR3 DNA sequence: TGCGCCAGCAGCTTGCCTAGCGGGCAAGAGACCCAGTACTTC.

This clone has a handful of counts. This chain uses TRBV7-2 with TRBJ2-7, with TRBD1 matching over 8 bases. Losses at the gene ends were 5 bases for V and 4 bases for J; bases not matched to a gene: 7. The CDR3 is 14 residues long. The germline V gene encodes CDR1 SGHTA and CDR2 FQGNSA. In DNA, the CDR3 is TGTGCCAGCAGCCTCGGGACAGGCCGGTACGAGCAGTACGTC. As protein: CASSLGTGRYEQYV.

The rearrangement joins TRBV5-1 to TRBJ1-2, with 7 bases matching TRBD1. With 4 bases clipped from V and 7 bases from J, the junction kept 10 bases outside the gene matches. CDR1 and CDR2 (germline): SGHRS, YFSETQ. CDR3 length: 14 amino acids. CDR3 loop: CASSGNRGAFGYTF. The DNA for the CDR3 is TGCGCCAGCAGCGGGAACAGGGGCGCCTTTGGCTACACCTTC.

This clone has only a few counts. This chain uses TRBV7-3 with TRBJ2-1, with D unresolved. CDR1 is SGHTA and CDR2 is FQGTGA in the germline V gene. The CDR3 covers 14 residues. The V and J ends lost 5 bases and 7 bases respectively, with 15 bases between them. The CDR3 coding sequence is TGTGCCAGCAGCCCCTCTCTTGTAGCAAATGAGCAGTTCTTC. Protein product: CASSPSLVANEQFF.

V and J are TRBV3-1 (or the pseudogene TRBV3-2) and TRBJ1-6; 10 bases are a match to TRBD1. Germline CDR1 reads LGHDT; CDR2 reads YNNKEL (reference sequence). V lost 4 bases and J lost 5; bases outside the gene matches: 8. CDR3 length equals 17 residues. The CDR3 DNA follows: TGTGCCAGCAGCCGAGGGGGGGGACAGGGGCATAATTCACCCCTCCACTTT. It encodes CASSRGGGQGHNSPLHF.

The chain employs TRBV19 and TRBJ2-2; 7 bases agree with TRBD2. J lost 5 bases, V lost 5 bases, and 11 bases had no gene match. This CDR3 is built from 16 residues. Germline lookup yields CDR1 LNHDA and CDR2 SQIVND (reference sequence). This CDR3 is CASSEGPGGRTGELFF. The CDR3 DNA sequence: TGTGCCAGTAGTGAGGGTCCCGGCGGGAGAACCGGGGAGCTGTTTTTT.

The CDR3 here is CASSETGMGYNEQFF. The CDR3 DNA reads TGTGCCAGCAGTGAGACAGGTATGGGCTACAATGAGCAGTTCTTC. This rearrangement joins TRBV28 to TRBJ2-1; TRBD1 is a possible D gene (6 bases). Trimming removed 5 bases from V and 3 bases from J, with 14 bases in between. Germline assignment: CDR1 MDHEN and CDR2 SYDVKM. The CDR3 has 15 amino acids. The entire variable domain, with the rest obtained from reference TRBV28 and TRBJ2-1, is as follows: DVKVTQSSRYLVKRTGEKVFLECVQDMDHENMFWYRQDPGLGLRLIYFSYDVKMKEKGDIPEGYSVSREKKERFSLILESASTNQTSMYLCASSETGMGYNEQFFGPGTRLTVL.

The chain is built from TRBV11-3 and TRBJ2-3, with D hard to call. Germline CDR1 is SGHNT and CDR2 is YENEEA. Trimming left V 4 bases short and J 3 bases short, with 8 bases between. CDR3 length equals 13 residues. The CDR3: CASSSARTDTQYF. Written as DNA, the CDR3 is TGTGCCAGCAGCTCCGCTAGGACAGATACGCAGTATTTT.

This clone was detected only a few times. This chain joins TRBV11-1 and TRBJ2-5; possible D gene TRBD2, 5 bases. Germline CDR1 reads SGHAT; CDR2 reads FQDESV (reference sequence). V lost 7 bases, J lost 5 bases, and 17 bases lay in between. This CDR3 contains 14 residues. As DNA, the CDR3 is TGTGCCAGCACCATGGACCCCCGAGGGGAGACCCAGTACTTC. It specifies CASTMDPRGETQYF.

The chain joins TRBV19 to TRBJ1-2; D possibly corresponds to TRBD1 (5 bases). CDR1 and CDR2 from the germline V gene are LNHDA and SQIVND (reference sequence). CDR3 size: 15 residues. The germline V and J ends were trimmed by 3 bases and 3 bases, with 14 bases remaining between them. The CDR3 DNA reads as TGTGCCAGTAGTATGTCGGCAGGGACCTACTATGGCTACACCTTC. Protein product: CASSMSAGTYYGYTF.

The sample holds a few counts of this clone. The CDR3 nucleotides are TGTGCCAGCTCACCCCAGGGACAGGGAATGATCGACGAGCAGTACGTC. As protein: CASSPQGQGMIDEQYV. V gene TRBV18 combines with J gene TRBJ2-7; TRBD1 agrees at 9 bases. Germline assignment: CDR1 KGHSH and CDR2 LQKENI. This CDR3 has 16 residues. The V gene end was trimmed by 3 bases and the J gene end by 5 bases; junction bases not matched to a gene: 11.

J is TRBJ1-2 and V is TRBV3-1 (or the pseudogene TRBV3-2), with a weak D call TRBD1 (6 bases). The CDR3 is made up of 12 amino acids. Trimming removed 5 bases at V and 7 bases at J, with 11 bases between. Germline values: CDR1 LGHDT, CDR2 YNNKEL (reference sequence). CDR3 bases: TGTGCCAGCAGCGGGGGGGCGGTTGGCTACACCTTC. Translating it yields CASSGGAVGYTF.

The chain is built from TRBV5-1 and TRBJ1-5; TRBD1 agrees at 9 bases. J lost 7 bases, V lost 4 bases, and 6 bases had no gene match. This CDR3 spans 14 amino acids. Germline CDR1 reads SGHRS; CDR2 reads YFSETQ. The CDR3 reads CASSPGTGYQPQHF. In DNA, the CDR3 is TGCGCCAGCAGCCCCGGGACAGGGTACCAGCCCCAGCATTTT. Full variable domain (remainder filled in from reference TRBV5-1 and TRBJ1-5): KAGVTQTPRYLIKTRGQQVTLSCSPISGHRSVSWYQQTPGQGLQFLFEYFSETQRNKGNFPGRFSGRQFSNSRSEMNVSTLELGDSALYLCASSPGTGYQPQHFGDGTRLSIL.

This clone is a singleton in its sample. This chain joins TRBV12-3 or TRBV12-4 and TRBJ1-1; D uncertain. This CDR3 spans 13 amino acids. Trimming removed 3 bases from V and 10 bases from J, with 15 bases in between. As DNA, the CDR3 is TGTGCCAGCAGTTTCGAGAGATTTGGCGGAGCTTTCTTT. It codes for CASSFERFGGAFF.